This TCR beta chain was captured in a study of tumor and adjacent non-tumor tissue in lung cancer. At the level of the study: Samples averaged roughly 4.2 million productive TCRbeta reads each. Study-wide points: In normal lung, the top 100 clones were significantly more dominant than in tumor. TCR diversity was significantly greater in tumor than normal lung tissue.

This sample's RNA came from whole unsorted tissue. The normal lung tissue was taken more than 3 cm from the tumor edge. Newly diagnosed lung cancer patients had thoracic surgery in China, August–November 2014, without prior chemotherapy. The library came from three nested PCR rounds adapted from ARM-PCR protocols. TCRdb ran MiXCR on the multiplex PCR reads and lists one entry per CDR3 protein. The sample holds approximately 100,000 distinct CDR3 sequences, about 65% seen once. This clonotype was seen repeatedly, ten times or more. The antigen is unknown. Trimming took off 0 bases at V and 1 base at J, with 12 bases between the two ends. This CDR3 contains 16 residues. Germline assignment: CDR1 LGHNA and CDR2 YSLEER.

This chain joins TRBV4-3 and TRBJ2-5; D is unresolved. This TCR was recovered from a man in his sixties with non-small cell lung cancer. The sequenced sample consisted of distant non-tumor lung tissue. Written as DNA, the CDR3 is TGCGCCAGCAGCCAAGAAGCAATGGGGATCCAAGAGACCCAGTACTTC. Its translation is CASSQEAMGIQETQYF.